This TCR beta chain is drawn from a study of human T cells and chemical hapten exposure. Study-wide findings and caveats: The number of TCRs above 1 in 1000 frequency did not change after DPC sensitization.

Within the library, unique molecular identifiers were attached to each individual cDNA molecule. Per the original methods: Ranging from roughly 20,000 to 690,600, TCR counts per sample had a median value of around 92,000. TCRdb recomputed calls from the RACE reads with MiXCR, one row per CDR3 protein. TCRdb assigned the V and J calls; the authors' analysis was not used. This table holds tens of thousands of distinct CDR3 sequences, approximately 10% found once. The V and J ends lost 5 bases and 3 bases, in that order; junction bases with no gene match: 5. Per the germline V gene, CDR1 is MNHEY and CDR2 is SVGAGI. The CDR3 sequence is 14 residues long. The time point is: healthy volunteer bleed at 2 weeks. Unfractionated whole blood served as the source for total RNA extraction. This clonotype turned up a few times. Its matching antigen is unknown.

The chain couples TRBV6-5 to TRBJ2-7; 9 bases fit TRBD1. The receptor was isolated from a female donor in good health. Some clones in this sample may be carry-over from other donors' samples. The specimen was whole blood. The CDR3 DNA sequence: TGTGCCAGCAGTGCCGGGACAGGGATCTACGAGCAGTACTTC. This sequence encodes CASSAGTGIYEQYF.